This T cell receptor (beta chain) was profiled in a study of T cell changes during pregnancy in multiple sclerosis. Measured with immunoSEQ multiplex PCR; TCRdb has only the in-frame clones, and not every one. The table has tens of thousands of clones, roughly 92% seen once; the top ten hold about 2%. V lost 2 bases and J 0 bases, leaving 8 bases between the germline ends. Germline V lookup: CDR1 SGHTA, CDR2 FQGNSA. The CDR3 length is 15 residues. This material consisted of peripheral blood, taken in the third trimester of pregnancy. The genes are TRBV7-2 and TRBJ2-4; D perhaps matches TRBD1 (5 bases). The receptor was isolated from a female donor in good health, enrolled as a control in a pregnancy study. The CDR3 nucleotides read TGTGCCAGCAGCTTAAGGGGTGGAGCCAAAAACATTCAGTACTTC. It encodes CASSLRGGAKNIQYF. Combining the CDR3 with reference TRBV7-2 and TRBJ2-4 gives the whole variable domain GAGVSQSPSNKVTEKGKDVELRCDPISGHTALYWYRQSLGQGLEFLIYFQGNSAPDKSGLPSDRFSAERTGGSVSTLTIQRTQQEDSAVYLCASSLRGGAKNIQYFGAGTRLSVL.